This entry lists 18 T cell receptor beta chains sequenced from one sample in a study of blood T cell repertoires in COVID-19. The assay was immunoSEQ multiplex PCR, and TCRdb's table has in-frame clones only and misses some. The sample carries 150,000 to 160,000 clones, roughly 80% recorded once. The sample was peripheral blood. The receptors come from a man aged 55-75 years with acute or convalescent COVID-19.

The V call is TRBV18, the J call TRBJ2-5; 11 positions agree with TRBD2. V was clipped by 4 bases and J by 9 bases; unmatched bases: 13. In germline, CDR1 is KGHSH, CDR2 LQKENI. This CDR3 has 16 amino acids. The CDR3 here is CASSLRTSGSRRAQYF. In DNA form, the CDR3 reads TGTGCCAGCTCACTTCGGACTAGCGGGTCCCGTCGGGCCCAGTACTTC.

DNA for the CDR3: TGTGCCAGCAGCCAGGGGGGGAGGGCCAATTTTTACAATGAGCAGTTCTTC. Residues: CASSQGGRANFYNEQFF. The chain has TRBV3-1 (or the pseudogene TRBV3-2) and TRBJ2-1, with 7 nucleotides matching TRBD2. The CDR3 length is 17 residues. Germline V gene lookup returns CDR1 LGHDT and CDR2 YNNKEL (reference sequence). Trimming cost V 3 bases and J 4 bases; bases outside gene matches: 12.

The chain combines TRBV5-1 with TRBJ2-5; TRBD2 might be the D (6 bases). Germline V gene lookup returns CDR1 SGHRS and CDR2 YFSETQ. V was trimmed by 1 base and J by 4 bases, leaving 11 bases between them. The CDR3 is 14 residues long. DNA for the CDR3: TGCGCCAGCAGCTTGACTAGCCGAGGAGAGACCCAGTACTTC. It specifies CASSLTSRGETQYF.

The V call is TRBV7-2, the J call TRBJ2-7; 8 bases line up with TRBD1. The CDR3 length is 17 residues. The V and J ends lost 1 base and 2 bases, in that order; junction bases with no gene match: 10. Germline assignment: CDR1 SGHTA and CDR2 FQGNSA. The CDR3 is CASSLEVGGQAPYEQYF. The DNA of the CDR3 is TGTGCCAGCAGCTTAGAGGTAGGGGGACAGGCGCCCTACGAGCAGTACTTC.

The chain is built from TRBV15 and TRBJ2-1, with a tentative D call TRBD1 (5 bases). The germline V gene encodes CDR1 LNHNV and CDR2 YYDKDF (reference sequence). This CDR3 comprises 16 residues. V gave up 5 bases and J gave up 5 bases, with 19 bases separating them. The CDR3 spells CATSSRKGRADNEQFF. In DNA, the CDR3 is TGTGCCACCAGCTCCCGGAAGGGCAGGGCGGACAATGAGCAGTTCTTC.

The CDR3 reads CASSSNPGLAGGRLHEAQYF. Here the CDR3 DNA reads TGTGCCAGCAGTTCAAACCCCGGACTAGCGGGGGGGCGACTACATGAGGCGCAGTATTTT. The gene calls are TRBV6-2 or TRBV6-3 and TRBJ2-3, with 15 bases identical to TRBD2. CDR3 size: 20 residues. V lost 4 bases, J lost 10 bases, and 21 bases stayed unmatched. Per the germline V gene, CDR1 is MNHEY and CDR2 is SVGEGT.

The chain couples TRBV10-3 to TRBJ2-2; 8 bases align to TRBD1. V gave up 2 bases and J gave up 6 bases; unmatched junction bases: 5. This CDR3 has 15 residues. Germline V CDR1 and CDR2: ENHRY, SYGVKD. CDR3 sequence (DNA): TGTGCCATCAGTGAGAGGCAGGGGGCTGCCGGGGAGCTGTTTTTT. Protein: CAISERQGAAGELFF.

The chain combines TRBV9 with TRBJ2-2, with 8 bases identical to TRBD2. V shed 3 bases and J 6 bases; nucleotides not matched to a gene: 7. Germline CDR1 is SGDLS and CDR2 is YYNGEE. The CDR3 loop spans 15 amino acids. The CDR3 nucleotides are TGTGCCAGCAGCGCTCGAGCGGGAGCCGCCGGGGAGCTGTTTTTT. This encodes CASSARAGAAGELFF.

This clone showed up just once. The V gene is TRBV4-3, the J gene TRBJ2-3; 11 bases are shared with TRBD2. From germline, CDR1 is LGHNA and CDR2 YSLEER. The V segment lost 4 bases and the J segment 1 base; nucleotides outside the gene matches: 1. This CDR3 contains 15 residues. Here the CDR3 reads CASSLGLAGTDTQYF. CDR3 sequence (DNA): TGCGCCAGCAGCCTGGGACTAGCGGGCACAGATACGCAGTATTTT.

The rearrangement links TRBV28 to TRBJ1-2, with 9 bases aligning to TRBD1. Germline V gene sequence: CDR1 MDHEN, CDR2 SYDVKM. The CDR3 covers 14 residues. Trimming cost V 8 bases and J 4 bases; bases outside gene matches: 8. Here the CDR3 DNA reads TGTGCCAGCGCACAGGGGGCGCTCGGCTATGGCTACACCTTC. Residues: CASAQGALGYGYTF.

The chain employs TRBV11-2 and TRBJ2-1; tentative D call: TRBD2 (6 bases). V was trimmed by 1 base and J by 0 bases, leaving 13 bases between them. From germline, CDR1 is SGHAT and CDR2 FQNNGV. The CDR3 consists of 17 residues. The CDR3 spells CASSLADLGGSYNEQFF. The CDR3 DNA follows: TGTGCCAGCAGCTTAGCCGACCTGGGGGGCTCCTACAATGAGCAGTTCTTC.

This chain links TRBV2 with TRBJ2-2; D might be TRBD2 (6 bases). The CDR3 spans 14 residues. Between the trimmed V and J ends, which lost 6 bases and 0 bases, there was a span of 8 bases. Germline loops: CDR1 SNHLY, CDR2 FYNNEI. DNA of the CDR3: TGTGCCAGCAGCGGAGGGACGAACACCGGGGAGCTGTTTTTT. Translation: CASSGGTNTGELFF. The full variable domain, its missing parts supplied by reference TRBV2 and TRBJ2-2, is EPEVTQTPSHQVTQMGQEVILRCVPISNHLYFYWYRQILGQKVEFLVSFYNNEISEKSEIFDDQFSVERPDGSNFTLKIRSTKLEDSAMYFCASSGGTNTGELFFGEGSRLTVL.

The rearrangement joins TRBV6-1 to TRBJ2-2; 13 positions match TRBD2. With 6 bases clipped from V and 7 bases from J, the junction kept 5 bases outside the gene matches. From germline, CDR1 is MNHNS and CDR2 SASEGT. This CDR3 spans 15 amino acids. Here the CDR3 reads CASSLGLAGFGELFF. The CDR3 coding sequence is TGTGCCAGCAGCCTGGGACTAGCGGGGTTCGGGGAGCTGTTTTTT.

V usage is TRBV19 and J usage is TRBJ2-4; D might be TRBD1 (7 bases). V lost 3 bases and J 6 bases, leaving 18 bases between the germline ends. CDR1 and CDR2 (germline): LNHDA, SQIVND (reference sequence). The CDR3 is 16 amino acids. The CDR3 here is CASSIPSGGRGNIQYF. The CDR3 DNA sequence: TGTGCCAGTAGTATTCCCTCAGGGGGGCGAGGAAACATTCAGTACTTC.

The chain recombines TRBV12-1 with TRBJ1-4; the D segment call TRBD1 is taken from the table without a DNA check. TRBV12-1 is listed as a pseudogene. The CDR3 runs to 17 residues. CDR3 DNA sequence: TGTGCCAGCAGCTTTCCCGGACAGGGAGCAACTAATGAAAAACTGTTTTTT. Amino acids: CASSFPGQGATNEKLFF.

There are a few counts of this clone. The V and J genes are TRBV2 and TRBJ1-2; D remains ambiguous. Germline V CDR1 and CDR2: SNHLY, FYNNEI. Trimming shortened V by 3 bases and J by 6 bases, and 11 bases separated the two germline ends. The CDR3 extends over 13 amino acids. The CDR3 nucleotides read TGTGCCAGCAGTGAGTCGCGGCCGGATGGCTACACCTTC. Amino acid sequence: CASSESRPDGYTF.

The rearrangement joins TRBV25-1 to TRBJ2-2; perhaps TRBD1 as D (6 bases). V lost 6 bases, J lost 0 bases, and 11 bases lay in between. Germline V gives CDR1 MGHDK, CDR2 SYGVNS. This CDR3 comprises 15 residues. The CDR3 loop reads CASRGGGANTGELFF. As DNA, the CDR3 is TGTGCCAGCAGGGGTGGGGGCGCGAACACCGGGGAGCTGTTTTTT.

The CDR3 region has the DNA TGCGCCAGCAGCCGCGAGGGACAGCCATATGGCTACACCTTC. Translation: CASSREGQPYGYTF. This chain uses TRBV5-1 with TRBJ1-2; 7 nucleotides agree with TRBD1. V lost 4 bases to trimming and J lost 5 bases; unmatched junction nucleotides: 8. CDR1 and CDR2 from the germline V gene are SGHRS and YFSETQ. The CDR3 runs 14 residues. The variable domain in full, completed from reference TRBV5-1 and TRBJ1-2, reads KAGVTQTPRYLIKTRGQQVTLSCSPISGHRSVSWYQQTPGQGLQFLFEYFSETQRNKGNFPGRFSGRQFSNSRSEMNVSTLELGDSALYLCASSREGQPYGYTFGSGTRLTVV.